In this sample, the clone carrying this T cell receptor beta chain turned up a few times. Naive CD8 T cells were picked out by sorting for CD8+CD4-CCR7+CD45RA+. The sample belongs to a study of molecular identifiers for immune sequencing clone quantification. Study as a whole: Replicates split RNA from roughly 18,000 or 92,000 naive CD8 cells five ways, and the researchers sequenced four portions.

TCRdb recomputed calls from the PCR reads with MiXCR, one row per CDR3 protein. Here the sample spans about 65,000 distinct CDR3 sequences, roughly 20% being singletons. This sequence was found in a human donor in good health. Some libraries in this study had Jurkat cell RNA spiked in. The sequenced material came from naive CD8+ T cells from blood, with Jurkat cell RNA spiked in. Subset specified: FACS-sorted CD8+CD4-CCR7+CD45RA+ naive T cells.

Here the CDR3 reads CASSLRDNPYEQYF. Here the CDR3 DNA reads TGTGCCAGCAGCCTGCGGGACAACCCCTACGAGCAGTACTTC. The rearrangement joins TRBV14 to TRBJ2-7, with D perhaps being TRBD1 or TRBD2 (6 bases each). The CDR3 has 14 amino acids. The V end lost 4 bases, the J end lost 2 bases, and 12 bases lay between the germline ends. In germline, CDR1 is SGHDN, CDR2 FVKESK. The full variable domain, rest sourced from reference TRBV14 and TRBJ2-7, is EAGVTQFPSHSVIEKGQTVTLRCDPISGHDNLYWYRRVMGKEIKFLLHFVKESKQDESGMPNNRFLAERTGGTYSTLKVQPAELEDSGVYFCASSLRDNPYEQYFGPGTRLTVT.